The next 28 T cell receptor beta chains were all read from a single sample in a study of blood T cell repertoires in COVID-19. Here immunoSEQ multiplex PCR was the method, and the copy in TCRdb shows in-frame clones only, minus some. The sample includes over 200,000 clones, about 90% seen only once; the top ten take 0.8% to 1%. Sequencing was done on a sample of peripheral blood. Source of these receptors: a man in his 60s with COVID-19, enrolled during active disease.

As regards this clone: Other DNA sequences from this sample encode an identical CDR3 as well. The rearrangement uses TRBV19 and TRBJ2-7; 7 positions match TRBD1. Germline loops: CDR1 LNHDA, CDR2 SQIVND (reference sequence). The CDR3 runs 14 residues. V shed 1 base and J 4 bases; nucleotides not matched to a gene: 4. CDR3 coding DNA: TGTGCCAGTAGTATAGGGACAGGAAGTTACGAGCAGTACTTC. It specifies CASSIGTGSYEQYF.

This clone was observed a single time. The V and J genes are TRBV11-2 and TRBJ2-2; no clear D. The germline V gene has CDR1 SGHAT and CDR2 FQNNGV. CDR3 length equals 14 residues. The V end lost 5 bases, the J end lost 7 bases, and 14 bases lay between the germline ends. CDR3 protein: CASSVTRQNGELFF. CDR3 nucleotides: TGTGCCAGCAGCGTGACAAGACAAAACGGGGAGCTGTTTTTT.

This chain joins TRBV2 and TRBJ2-7; the match to TRBD1 covers 9 bases. Germline V CDR1 and CDR2: SNHLY, FYNNEI. The CDR3 runs 14 residues. V dropped 5 bases and J dropped 4; count of bases not matched to a gene: 6. The CDR3 is CASSIGTGWYEQYF. CDR3 DNA: TGTGCCAGCAGTATCGGGACAGGGTGGTACGAGCAGTACTTC.

This chain joins TRBV28 and TRBJ1-5; D gene unclear. Germline loops: CDR1 MDHEN, CDR2 SYDVKM. Trimming left V 6 bases short and J 0 bases short, with 9 bases between. The CDR3 contains 14 residues. The CDR3 here is CASSVQYSNQPQHF. The CDR3 coding sequence is TGTGCCAGCAGCGTTCAGTATAGCAATCAGCCCCAGCATTTT.

This clone was detected only once. The chain links TRBV12-3 or TRBV12-4 to TRBJ1-1, with D unclear. Trimming cost V 10 bases and J 8 bases, with 17 bases left between them. This CDR3 region has 12 residues. CDR3 nucleotides: TGTGCCAACAGCCCGGGTCAGCTAGAAGCTTTCTTT. Translated, it gives CANSPGQLEAFF.

Here the CDR3 reads CASSFGSMGEQFF. As DNA, the CDR3 is TGTGCCAGCAGCTTCGGGAGCATGGGTGAGCAGTTCTTC. The chain recombines TRBV7-9 with TRBJ2-1, with a tentative D call TRBD2 (6 bases). The germline V gene encodes CDR1 SEHNR and CDR2 FQNEAQ (reference sequence). V lost 3 bases and J 9 bases, leaving 12 bases between the germline ends. This CDR3 is 13 amino acids long.

The chain has TRBV5-5 and TRBJ1-1, with D maybe TRBD1 (6 bases). The germline V gene has CDR1 SGHKS and CDR2 YYEKEE (reference sequence). The V gene lost 4 bases and the J gene lost 5 bases, with 21 bases spanning the gap. The CDR3 has 16 residues. The CDR3 reads CASSPLGGLFRTEAFF. The DNA for the CDR3 is TGTGCCAGCAGCCCCCTGGGGGGGCTCTTTAGGACTGAAGCTTTCTTT. Supplemented by reference TRBV5-5 and TRBJ1-1, the full variable domain reads DAGVTQSPTHLIKTRGQQVTLRCSPISGHKSVSWYQQVLGQGPQFIFQYYEKEERGRGNFPDRFSARQFPNYSSELNVNALLLGDSALYLCASSPLGGLFRTEAFFGQGTRLTVV.

The chain carries TRBV19 and TRBJ2-1, with TRBD2 matching 8 bases. CDR3 length: 14 amino acids. The germline gives CDR1 LNHDA, CDR2 SQIVND (reference sequence). The ends lost 6 bases at V and 7 bases at J; junction bases unmatched: 8. The CDR3 coding sequence is TGTGCCAGTAGAGAACGGGGGGGTCGGAATGAGCAGTTCTTC. It is translated as CASRERGGRNEQFF.

This clone was seen more than once but under ten times. This rearrangement joins TRBV27 to TRBJ1-2; D might be TRBD1 (5 bases). This CDR3 has 12 amino acids. Trimming left V 4 bases short and J 7 bases short, with 10 bases between. Looked up from germline, CDR1 is MNHEY and CDR2 is SMNVEV (reference sequence). CDR3 sequence: CASSSPQGGYTF. The DNA for the CDR3 is TGTGCCAGCAGTTCACCCCAGGGTGGCTACACCTTC.

This clone is a singleton in its sample. The chain employs TRBV23-1 and TRBJ1-6, with 7 bases matching TRBD1. TRBV23-1 counts as an open reading frame of uncertain function. V was clipped by 4 bases and J by 8 bases; unmatched bases: 20. The CDR3 is made up of 19 amino acids. Here the CDR3 reads CASSLSGNTGAMWDSPLHF. CDR3 DNA sequence: TGCGCCAGCAGTCTCTCCGGGAATACAGGGGCGATGTGGGATTCACCCCTCCACTTT.

The chain couples TRBV4-3 to TRBJ1-2; perhaps TRBD1 as D (6 bases). The CDR3 extends over 14 amino acids. CDR1 LGHNA and CDR2 YSLEER come from the germline V gene. Trimming took 3 bases from V and 4 from J, leaving 12 bases between them. CDR3 in amino acids: CASSQEQGTYGYTF. CDR3 DNA sequence: TGCGCCAGCAGCCAGGAACAGGGTACCTATGGCTACACCTTC.

The chain joins TRBV7-6 to TRBJ1-3, with TRBD1 matching 7 bases. J gave up 0 bases and V 0 bases, and 5 bases lay outside the gene matches. The CDR3 is made up of 17 amino acids. The germline V gene encodes CDR1 SGHVS and CDR2 FNYEAQ. The CDR3 sequence: CASSLAAGGSSGNTIYF. CDR3 bases: TGTGCCAGCAGCTTAGCCGCAGGGGGAAGCTCTGGAAACACCATATATTTT.

The chain uses TRBV12-3 or TRBV12-4 and TRBJ1-1; D gene unclear. This CDR3 comprises 13 residues. The V gene lost 3 bases and the J gene lost 7 bases, with 12 bases spanning the gap. DNA for the CDR3: TGTGCCAGCAGTTTGGTGCTCGGGAATGAAGCTTTCTTT. Protein product: CASSLVLGNEAFF.

The chain has TRBV19 and TRBJ2-2, with D possibly TRBD1 on 7 matching bases. V shed 5 bases and J shed 4 bases, with 17 bases lying between them. This CDR3 is 16 amino acids long. Germline V lookup: CDR1 LNHDA, CDR2 SQIVND (reference sequence). For the CDR3, the DNA is TGTGCCAGTAGTTGGCCAGCAGGGGGGCTCACCGGGGAGCTGTTTTTT. Amino acids: CASSWPAGGLTGELFF.

In this sample, this clone turned up once. The CDR3 here is CASSPLLNTEAFF. Here the CDR3 DNA reads TGCGCCAGCAGCCCCCTTCTGAACACTGAAGCTTTCTTT. The rearrangement links TRBV5-1 to TRBJ1-1; D gene ambiguous. The CDR3 is made up of 13 amino acids. V was shortened by 4 bases and J by 0 bases, with 7 bases between the two germline ends. Germline CDR1 SGHRS, CDR2 YFSETQ.

V usage is TRBV9 and J usage is TRBJ2-7, with unresolved D. Trimming took off 0 bases at V and 6 bases at J, with 10 bases between the two ends. This CDR3 contains 13 residues. Germline loops: CDR1 SGDLS, CDR2 YYNGEE. The CDR3 protein is CASSVGGSREQYF. The CDR3 coding sequence is TGTGCCAGCAGCGTAGGAGGTTCCCGCGAGCAGTACTTC.

The chain has TRBV11-3 and TRBJ2-2, with TRBD1 matching over 7 bases. V shed 5 bases and J 1 base; nucleotides not matched to a gene: 4. This CDR3 has 15 residues. Germline CDR1 is SGHNT and CDR2 is YENEEA. Here the CDR3 reads CASSPGQLNTGELFF. In DNA, the CDR3 is TGTGCCAGCAGCCCGGGACAGTTGAACACCGGGGAGCTGTTTTTT. Supplemented by reference TRBV11-3 and TRBJ2-2, the full variable domain reads EAGVVQSPRYKIIEKKQPVAFWCNPISGHNTLYWYLQNLGQGPELLIRYENEEAVDDSQLPKDRFSAERLKGVDSTLKIQPAELGDSAVYLCASSPGQLNTGELFFGEGSRLTVL.

This clone was counted a few times. The genes are TRBV10-3 and TRBJ2-1; 9 bases are a match to TRBD1. This CDR3 contains 16 residues. CDR1 is ENHRY and CDR2 is SYGVKD in the germline V gene. The V segment lost 3 bases and the J segment 7 bases; nucleotides outside the gene matches: 10. The CDR3 sequence is CAISDRDRVGGNEQFF. CDR3 nucleotide sequence: TGTGCCATCAGTGATAGGGACAGGGTCGGTGGGAATGAGCAGTTCTTC.

The V call is TRBV6-1, the J call TRBJ2-7; 9 nucleotides align to TRBD2. This CDR3 region has 15 residues. After removal of 0 bases from V and 2 bases from J, the junction contained 2 bases not matched to a gene. Germline V gives CDR1 MNHNS, CDR2 SASEGT. This chain's CDR3 is CASSEAGLATYEQYF. For the CDR3, the DNA is TGTGCCAGCAGTGAAGCGGGACTAGCCACCTACGAGCAGTACTTC.

The rearrangement joins TRBV24-1 to TRBJ2-5, with 7 bases fitting TRBD2. The length of the CDR3 is 17 residues. Trimming at V came to 4 bases and at J to 2 bases, leaving 12 bases not matched to a gene. Germline-derived CDR1 and CDR2 are KGHDR and SFDVKD. CDR3 nucleotide sequence: TGTGCCACCAGTGAGCTGCAAGTTAGCGGGTCACAAGAGACCCAGTACTTC. This sequence encodes CATSELQVSGSQETQYF.

The gene calls are TRBV23-1 and TRBJ2-5, with D maybe TRBD1 (6 bases). TRBV23-1 is an open reading frame whose function is uncertain. CDR3 size: 12 residues. Trimming removed 7 bases from V and 4 bases from J, with 10 bases in between. The DNA of the CDR3 is TGCGCCAGCATTAGGGGGTTAGAGACCCAGTACTTC. Its protein product is CASIRGLETQYF.

J is TRBJ2-5 and V is TRBV6-2 or TRBV6-3, with TRBD1 matching over 12 bases. In germline, CDR1 is MNHEY, CDR2 SVGEGT. J lost 4 bases, V lost 3 bases, and 6 bases had no gene match. The CDR3 length is 16 residues. CDR3 in DNA: TGTGCCAGCAGTTATTCCGGGACAGGGGGCTTAGAGACCCAGTACTTC. It specifies CASSYSGTGGLETQYF.

The chain is built from TRBV3-1 (or the pseudogene TRBV3-2) and TRBJ2-1; 8 nucleotides align to TRBD1. This CDR3 has 12 amino acids. Trimming cost V 5 bases and J 11 bases; bases outside gene matches: 5. Germline V gene sequence: CDR1 LGHDT, CDR2 YNNKEL (reference sequence). The CDR3 loop reads CASSARQGQQFF. CDR3 in DNA: TGTGCCAGCAGCGCCCGACAGGGGCAGCAGTTCTTC.

The table lists this clone with a count of one. The chain is built from TRBV12-3 or TRBV12-4 and TRBJ2-1; 7 bases are a match to TRBD1. This CDR3 region has 13 residues. J was trimmed by 2 bases and V by 8 bases; bases with no gene match: 3. The CDR3 DNA reads as TGTGCCAGCCGACAGGGAACCTACAATGAGCAGTTCTTC. Residues: CASRQGTYNEQFF.

V usage is TRBV5-1 and J usage is TRBJ2-1; TRBD2 matches at 12 bases. CDR3 length: 16 residues. The germline V gene has CDR1 SGHRS and CDR2 YFSETQ. With 6 bases clipped from V and 5 bases from J, the junction kept 9 bases outside the gene matches. CDR3 in DNA: TGCGCCAGCAAGGGACTAGCGGGTAATGGACACAATGAGCAGTTCTTC. Protein product: CASKGLAGNGHNEQFF.

This chain links TRBV27 with TRBJ1-6, with 8 bases aligning to TRBD1. V was clipped by 4 bases and J by 7 bases; unmatched bases: 6. Germline V gene lookup returns CDR1 MNHEY and CDR2 SMNVEV (reference sequence). CDR3 size: 15 residues. CDR3 in DNA: TGTGCCAGCAGTTCCCCAGGACAGGGCAATTCACCCCTCCACTTT. Its translation: CASSSPGQGNSPLHF.

The table lists this clone with a count of one. In nucleotides, the CDR3 is TGTGCCAGCAGCTTGCCCCGGGACATCGGCGAAAAACTGTTTTTT. This sequence encodes CASSLPRDIGEKLFF. This rearrangement joins TRBV5-6 to TRBJ1-4; tentative D call: TRBD1 (6 bases). The V gene's germline CDR1 is SGHDT and CDR2 YYEEEE. V was cut by 1 base and J by 8 bases, with 15 bases left in between. The CDR3 length is 15 residues.

The chain combines TRBV6-5 with TRBJ1-5; 9 positions agree with TRBD1. The V gene's germline CDR1 is MNHEY and CDR2 SVGAGI. After removal of 3 bases from V and 5 bases from J, the junction contained 5 bases not matched to a gene. This CDR3 contains 15 residues. In nucleotides, the CDR3 is TGTGCCAGCAGTTATAACAGGGGGCCGGATCAGCCCCAGCATTTT. This gives the protein CASSYNRGPDQPQHF.